Listed below are T cell receptor beta chains from one sample, sequenced in a study of T cells in Graves' hyperthyroidism and ophthalmopathy. TCRdb ran MiXCR on the multiplex PCR reads and lists one entry per CDR3 protein. The table shows under 350,000 distinct CDR3 sequences, with less than 30% occurring only once. Material for sequencing was blood. The receptors originated from a man between 40 and 49 years old with Graves' hyperthyroidism that later progressed to Graves' ophthalmopathy. Each CDR3 is given with its conserved first and last residue. Each record gives: V gene, clone size, J gene, D gene, CDR3 DNA, CDR3 protein. A D gene is named only where the DNA matches it firmly. Where a row states a size, it is once, few, many or the class of an expanded clone; other rows omit it.

TRBV6-5	many	TRBJ1-6	NA	TGTGCCAGCAGTTATAATCGGAATTCACCCCTCCACTTT	CASSYNRNSPLHF
TRBV28	few	TRBJ2-7	NA	TGTGCCAGCAGTCCCAAGGGATTCTACGAGCAGTACTTC	CASSPKGFYEQYF
TRBV11-3	NA	TRBJ1-5	NA	TGTGCCAGCAGCTCTACCCATGCTCAGCCCCAGCATTTT	CASSSTHAQPQHF
TRBV25-1	many	TRBJ1-2	TRBD1	TGTGCTACCCAAGGGACAGGACGCTATGGCTACACCTTC	CATQGTGRYGYTF
TRBV20-1	many	TRBJ2-5	NA	TGCAGTGCTAGAGATTCGGGCGGCCGGACCCAGTACTTC	CSARDSGGRTQYF
TRBV5-1	many	TRBJ1-2	NA	TGCGCCAGCAGCTTGGTTGGGACGGACTATGGCTACACCTTC	CASSLVGTDYGYTF
TRBV7-3	many	TRBJ2-7	TRBD2	TGTGCCAGCAGCGCTAGCGGGAGGGCCGGGCAGTACTTC	CASSASGRAGQYF
TRBV12-3/TRBV12-4	few	TRBJ2-2	TRBD2	TGTGCCAGCAGACCAAACGAGCGGGGGAACACCGGGGAGCTGTTTTTT	CASRPNERGNTGELFF
TRBV27	many	TRBJ1-6	NA	TGTGCCAGCAGGTTAACAGGGCCTCGCTATAATTCACCCCTCCACTTT	CASRLTGPRYNSPLHF
TRBV2	many	TRBJ1-3	NA	TGTGCCAGCAGTGACCCCAGCTCTGGAAACACCATATATTTT	CASSDPSSGNTIYF
TRBV14	NA	TRBJ1-1	TRBD1	TGTGCCAGCAGCCAAGCAGGGGGCGGAGAAGCTTTCTTT	CASSQAGGGEAFF
TRBV7-9	many	TRBJ2-7	NA	TGTGCCAGCAGCTCCGCCGCCGCCGGCGAGCAGTACTTC	CASSSAAAGEQYF
TRBV27	many	TRBJ2-7	TRBD1	TGTGCCAGCAGTTTGGGACAGGGGAAAAACGAGCAGTACTTC	CASSLGQGKNEQYF
TRBV20-1	many	TRBJ2-7	NA	TGCAGTGCTAGAGATTCCGTCCACCGCCTCAATGCCTACGAGCAGTACTTC	CSARDSVHRLNAYEQYF
TRBV30	many	TRBJ2-7	NA	TGTGCCTGCCGGGGGCTACCCTACGAGCAGTACTTC	CACRGLPYEQYF
TRBV14	many	TRBJ1-1	TRBD1	TGTGCCAGCAGCCGATACAGGGGGCGGGTCACTGAAGCTTTCTTT	CASSRYRGRVTEAFF
TRBV6-4	many	TRBJ1-1	TRBD1	TGTGCCAGCAGTGACCCAGCAGGGGGAATGAACACTGAAGCTTTCTTT	CASSDPAGGMNTEAFF
TRBV6-5	NA	TRBJ1-1	NA	TGTGCCAGCAGTTACGATGCGAGCGGGAACACTGAAGCTTTCTTT	CASSYDASGNTEAFF
TRBV7-2	NA	TRBJ2-7	NA	TGTGCCAGCTCCCACACGGTTCGGGGAGACTACGAGCAGTACTTC	CASSHTVRGDYEQYF
TRBV6-2/TRBV6-3	NA	TRBJ1-1	NA	TGTGCCAGCACCGACCCAGGGGACGATGCTTTCTTT	CASTDPGDDAFF
TRBV7-2	many	TRBJ2-2	NA	TGTGCCAGCAGCTTAGCTCCCCCCGCCTGGGCCCCCGGGGAGCTGTTTTTT	CASSLAPPAWAPGELFF
TRBV12-5	NA	TRBJ1-2	NA	TGTGCTAGTGGTAGTCCGACCAGCTTATATGGCTACACCTTC	CASGSPTSLYGYTF
TRBV29-1	many	TRBJ1-3	NA	TGCAGCGTTGAAGTTAGAGGGGGCTCTGGAAACACCATATATTTT	CSVEVRGGSGNTIYF
TRBV12-3/TRBV12-4	many	TRBJ2-7	NA	TGTGCCAGCAGTTTGGGGACCGTCTCCTACGAGCAGTACTTC	CASSLGTVSYEQYF
TRBV19	many	TRBJ1-5	NA	TGTGCCAGTAGCCGGACGGGGGAAGGGCCCCAGCATTTT	CASSRTGEGPQHF
TRBV15	many	TRBJ2-2	NA	TGTGCCACCAGCAGAACAGGCACCGGGGAGCTGTTTTTT	CATSRTGTGELFF
TRBV20-1	many	TRBJ1-2	NA	TGCAGTGCTACCCCGGGAGCCCATGGCTACACCTTC	CSATPGAHGYTF
TRBV18	many	TRBJ2-7	TRBD2	TGTGCCAGCTCAACCAGCGGGATGGGTCCGGTCGAGCAGTACTTC	CASSTSGMGPVEQYF
TRBV5-6	NA	TRBJ1-1	NA	TGTGCCAGCAGCTTTTTATATGACAACACTGAAGCTTTCTTT	CASSFLYDNTEAFF
TRBV14	NA	TRBJ2-7	NA	TGTGCCAGCAGCCAAGATCCAGGACCGGGACAAGCCCCCTACGAGCAGTACTTC	CASSQDPGPGQAPYEQYF
TRBV12-3/TRBV12-4	NA	TRBJ2-7	NA	TGTGCCAGCAGTTTAACTGAGCGGCACGAGCAGTACTTC	CASSLTERHEQYF
TRBV30	many	TRBJ2-5	TRBD1	TGTGCCTGGAGTCCAACAGGGGGCTTTGGGATCGGGACCCAGTACTTC	CAWSPTGGFGIGTQYF
TRBV7-6	many	TRBJ2-7	NA	TGTGCCAGCAGCCGATACCACGAGACAGGAGGGTACGAGCAGTACTTC	CASSRYHETGGYEQYF
TRBV9	many	TRBJ2-2	NA	TGTGCCAGCAGCGTAGGAGGGAACGCCGGGGAGCTGTTTTTT	CASSVGGNAGELFF
TRBV29-1	NA	TRBJ2-5	TRBD2	TGCAGCGTTCCCGGGGGGGAAGAGACCCAGTACTTC	CSVPGGEETQYF
TRBV30	many	TRBJ2-5	TRBD2	TGTGCCTGGAGGGAGGTCGGACTAGCGAGGGAGACCCAGTACTTC	CAWREVGLARETQYF